The 20 T cell receptor beta chains in this list originate from one sample, sequenced in a study of OX40 agonist ivuxolimab in advanced cancers. The method was immunoSEQ multiplex PCR; TCRdb's version includes in-frame clones alone and lacks a portion of them. The table records tens of thousands of clones, approximately 83% of them present only once. The starting material was CD4+ or CD8+ T cells sorted from blood, obtained in a trial of the OX40 agonist ivuxolimab. These TCRs come from an adult with an advanced solid tumor such as melanoma, head and neck, liver or kidney cancer.

The V call is TRBV30, the J call TRBJ1-5; D remains ambiguous. The CDR3 covers 13 residues. Germline V CDR1 and CDR2: GTSNPN, SVGIG (reference sequence). V lost 2 bases to trimming and J lost 0 bases, with 5 bases between them. The CDR3 region is CAWSTDSNQPQHF. The CDR3 coding sequence is TGTGCCTGGAGTACTGATAGCAATCAGCCCCAGCATTTT.

The gene calls are TRBV28 and TRBJ1-5, with TRBD1 identical over 10 bases. Germline loops: CDR1 MDHEN, CDR2 SYDVKM. V trimming: 4 bases; J trimming: 8 bases; junction bases outside the gene matches: 2. The CDR3 is made up of 13 amino acids. This CDR3 reads CASSWDRGKPQHF. CDR3 DNA sequence: TGTGCCAGCAGTTGGGACAGGGGAAAGCCCCAGCATTTT. Supplemented by reference TRBV28 and TRBJ1-5, the full variable domain reads DVKVTQSSRYLVKRTGEKVFLECVQDMDHENMFWYRQDPGLGLRLIYFSYDVKMKEKGDIPEGYSVSREKKERFSLILESASTNQTSMYLCASSWDRGKPQHFGDGTRLSIL.

The J gene is TRBJ2-7, the V gene TRBV19; D may be TRBD1 (6 bases). The germline V gene encodes CDR1 LNHDA and CDR2 SQIVND (reference sequence). Trimming took off 1 base at V and 3 bases at J, with 13 bases between the two ends. This CDR3 has 15 residues. CDR3 in DNA: TGTGCCAGTAGTATAGTTGCCGGGACATACTACGAGCAGTACTTC. This encodes CASSIVAGTYYEQYF.

The chain employs TRBV14 and TRBJ2-2; D is possibly TRBD1 (6 bases). V was trimmed by 4 bases and J by 5 bases, leaving 8 bases between them. The germline V gene has CDR1 SGHDN and CDR2 FVKESK. The CDR3 is 13 residues long. CDR3 sequence reads: CASSLGQTGELFF. CDR3 sequence (DNA): TGTGCCAGCAGCCTCGGACAGACCGGGGAGCTGTTTTTT.

This chain uses TRBV10-1 with TRBJ2-3; TRBD1 might be the D (6 bases). Germline V gives CDR1 WNHNN, CDR2 SYGVQD (reference sequence). The CDR3 consists of 14 residues. The V gene lost 2 bases and the J gene lost 0 bases, with 6 bases spanning the gap. CDR3 sequence (DNA): TGCGCCAGCAGTGAGGGGACAAGCACAGATACGCAGTATTTT. Translating it yields CASSEGTSTDTQYF.

This chain joins TRBV27 and TRBJ2-7; TRBD2 matches at 13 bases. Per germline, CDR1 MNHEY and CDR2 SMNVEV (reference sequence). The CDR3 consists of 17 residues. J was trimmed by 3 bases and V by 5 bases; bases with no gene match: 10. The CDR3: CASSPRTSGRWIYEQYF. CDR3 sequence (DNA): TGTGCCAGCAGTCCGCGGACTAGCGGGAGATGGATCTACGAGCAGTACTTC.

The V call is TRBV18, the J call TRBJ2-7, with no clear D. Germline V gene sequence: CDR1 KGHSH, CDR2 LQKENI. CDR3 size: 13 residues. Trimming pared 2 bases from V and 3 bases from J, leaving 8 bases between. CDR3 coding DNA: TGTGCCAGCTCACCAGGGCCAGACTACGAGCAGTACTTC. Translated, it gives CASSPGPDYEQYF.

The rearrangement joins TRBV9 to TRBJ2-2, with 13 bases lining up with TRBD2. Germline V gives CDR1 SGDLS, CDR2 YYNGEE. V lost 3 bases and J lost 1; bases outside the gene matches: 3. There are 17 residues in the CDR3. The CDR3 nucleotides are TGTGCCAGCAGCGAGCGACTAGCGGGGGGGAACACCGGGGAGCTGTTTTTT. This translates into CASSERLAGGNTGELFF.

The chain recombines TRBV6-6 with TRBJ2-5; D is unclear. The DNA end is more similar to TRBJ2-7, so the J call may be wrong. CDR3 length equals 12 residues. Germline V gene data show CDR1 as MNHNY and CDR2 as SVGAGI (reference sequence). The CDR3 sequence: CASRENSYEQYF. CDR3 coding DNA: TGTGCCAGCAGGGAGAACTCCTACGAGCAGTACTTC.

The chain couples TRBV30 to TRBJ2-1; D ambiguous. The CDR3 extends over 11 amino acids. Germline loops: CDR1 GTSNPN, CDR2 SVGIG (reference sequence). V lost 5 bases, J lost 9 bases, and 11 bases lay in between. The CDR3 nucleotides are TGTGCCTGGGCCCCTGGGCGTGAGCAGTTCTTC. The encoded protein is CAWAPGREQFF.

This clone was seen just once. The genes are TRBV28 and TRBJ1-6, with 7 bases matching TRBD1. Germline assignment: CDR1 MDHEN and CDR2 SYDVKM. The CDR3 extends over 13 amino acids. Trimming removed 7 bases from V and 7 bases from J; junction bases left unmatched: 4. CDR3 protein: CASIGTANSPLHF. For the CDR3, the DNA is TGTGCCAGCATAGGGACAGCCAATTCACCCCTCCACTTT.

This rearrangement joins TRBV18 to TRBJ1-5, with TRBD1 as a possible D gene (6 bases). The V end was cut by 2 bases, the J end by 1 base, with 9 bases between. CDR1 and CDR2 from the germline V gene are KGHSH and LQKENI. The CDR3 totals 15 residues. The CDR3 coding sequence is TGTGCCAGCTCACCATCAGGGGCGAGCAATCAGCCCCAGCATTTT. Protein product: CASSPSGASNQPQHF.

There are a few counts of this clone. The V call is TRBV27, the J call TRBJ2-2; D possibly corresponds to TRBD2 (6 bases). Per germline, CDR1 MNHEY and CDR2 SMNVEV (reference sequence). V dropped 5 bases and J dropped 3 bases, with 10 bases sitting between them. This CDR3 is 14 amino acids long. The CDR3 sequence: CASSRSGDTGELFF. The CDR3, as DNA: TGTGCCAGCAGTCGCTCGGGGGACACCGGGGAGCTGTTTTTT.

This clone is a singleton in its sample. The V and J genes are TRBV10-3 and TRBJ2-1; 8 positions agree with TRBD1. The V segment lost 0 bases and the J segment 2 bases; nucleotides outside the gene matches: 0. Germline V CDR1 and CDR2: ENHRY, SYGVKD. This CDR3 contains 15 residues. CDR3: CAISESGQAYNEQFF. CDR3 coding DNA: TGTGCCATCAGTGAGTCGGGACAGGCCTACAATGAGCAGTTCTTC.

The J gene is TRBJ1-2, the V gene TRBV7-8; D is unresolved. Per germline, CDR1 SGHVS and CDR2 FQNEAQ. This CDR3 has 14 residues. V was shortened by 5 bases and J by 1 base, with 11 bases between the two germline ends. The DNA for the CDR3 is TGTGCCAGCAGCCCACGGACCCTTAACTATGGCTACACCTTC. It yields the protein CASSPRTLNYGYTF.

V and J are TRBV18 and TRBJ1-2; 8 nucleotides match TRBD1. Trimming removed 5 bases from V and 6 bases from J; junction bases left unmatched: 8. The germline V gene has CDR1 KGHSH and CDR2 LQKENI. The CDR3 spans 14 residues. The CDR3 coding sequence is TGTGCCAGCTCAGAAGACAGGGGAACGGATGGCTACACCTTC. This gives the protein CASSEDRGTDGYTF.

This clone was seen a few times. CDR3 in DNA: TGTGCCAGCAGCCCCACGGTACGCGAGCAGTACTTC. It encodes CASSPTVREQYF. This chain links TRBV28 with TRBJ2-7, with unresolved D. Germline-derived CDR1 and CDR2 are MDHEN and SYDVKM. This CDR3 spans 12 amino acids. The ends were cut back, 6 bases at V and 6 bases at J, with 12 bases in the middle.

The rearrangement links TRBV2 to TRBJ1-3; D is ambiguous. The CDR3 loop spans 13 amino acids. V shed 4 bases and J shed 0 bases, with 4 bases lying between them. Germline CDR1 reads SNHLY; CDR2 reads FYNNEI. The CDR3: CASSVFSGNTIYF. DNA of the CDR3: TGTGCCAGCAGTGTATTCTCTGGAAACACCATATATTTT.

This chain connects TRBV7-9 to TRBJ2-7; 10 bases align to TRBD2. This CDR3 is built from 17 residues. Germline CDR1 SEHNR, CDR2 FQNEAQ (reference sequence). V shed 2 bases, J shed 2 bases, and the junction held 9 bases outside the gene matches. CDR3 residues: CASSLIVGGLAAYEQYF. CDR3 coding DNA: TGTGCCAGCAGCTTAATCGTGGGCGGACTAGCGGCCTACGAGCAGTACTTC.

This clone has only one observation. DNA for the CDR3: TGTGCCAGCAGCTTAGGGACTAGCAGATACAATGAGCAGTTCTTC. This sequence encodes CASSLGTSRYNEQFF. The chain couples TRBV13 to TRBJ2-1, with 7 bases aligning to TRBD2. CDR1 and CDR2 (germline): PRHDT, FYEKMQ (reference sequence). V was clipped by 0 bases and J by 4 bases; unmatched bases: 3. The CDR3 has 15 residues.